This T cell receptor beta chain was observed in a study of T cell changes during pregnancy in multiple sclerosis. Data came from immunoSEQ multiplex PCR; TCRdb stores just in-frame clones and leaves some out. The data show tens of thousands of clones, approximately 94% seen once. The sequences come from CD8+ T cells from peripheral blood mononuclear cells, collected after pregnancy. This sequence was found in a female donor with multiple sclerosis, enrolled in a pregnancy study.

CDR3 coding DNA: TGTGCCTGGAGTTCAGGGGGACTCCGAGTGAACACCGGGGAGCTGTTTTTT. Its translation is CAWSSGGLRVNTGELFF. This chain uses TRBV30 with TRBJ2-2; D perhaps matches TRBD1 (7 bases). Germline V lookup: CDR1 GTSNPN, CDR2 SVGIG (reference sequence). V was clipped by 2 bases and J by 1 base, with 17 bases between them. CDR3 length equals 17 residues.